Listed below are T cell receptor beta chains from one sample, sequenced in a study of T cell responses to AZD1222 COVID-19 vaccine. Some clones are missing from TCRdb's copy, which holds only in-frame ones; the method was immunoSEQ multiplex PCR. The data show some 130,000 clones, roughly 85% seen once. Sequencing was performed on peripheral blood, taken on day 0 of AZD1222 vaccination. These receptors originate from an adult in good health. Both conserved end residues are part of each CDR3. The D gene is left open where the match is weak. Only some rows state a clone size, as once, few, many or a class for expanded clones.

J: TRBJ1-5; V: TRBV6-4; D: .; size: .; DNA: TGTGCCCGGGGGGTTAGCAATCAGCCCCAGCATTTT; CDR3: CARGVSNQPQHF
J: TRBJ2-7; V: TRBV25-1; D: TRBD1; size: .; DNA: TGTGCCAGCAGAAGCGGGACAGGGGGCCCAGGCGAGCAGTACTTC; CDR3: CASRSGTGGPGEQYF
J: TRBJ2-1; V: TRBV11-2; D: TRBD2; size: .; DNA: TGTGCCAGCAGATCTCTAGCGGGAGGATACAATGAGCAGTTCTTC; CDR3: CASRSLAGGYNEQFF
J: TRBJ2-3; V: TRBV7-2; D: TRBD2; size: .; DNA: TGTGCCAGCAGCATCACTAGCGGGGCCCGCCGAGATACGCAGTATTTT; CDR3: CASSITSGARRDTQYF
J: TRBJ2-7; V: TRBV28; D: .; size: .; DNA: TGTGCCAGCAGCCCGGGACTCACCTCCTACGAGCAGTACTTC; CDR3: CASSPGLTSYEQYF
J: TRBJ1-4; V: TRBV5-6; D: .; size: .; DNA: TGTGCCAGCAGCTTTTGGACCCCTGAACAAAAACTGTTTTTT; CDR3: CASSFWTPEQKLFF
J: TRBJ1-1; V: TRBV7-2; D: .; size: .; DNA: TGTGCCAGCAGCAAAAGGGGGTTTGGCACTGAAGCTTTCTTT; CDR3: CASSKRGFGTEAFF
J: TRBJ1-1; V: TRBV7-2; D: .; size: .; DNA: TGTGCCAGCAGCTCAGGGGTCGCCAACACTGAAGCTTTCTTT; CDR3: CASSSGVANTEAFF
J: TRBJ2-7; V: TRBV6-5; D: TRBD1; size: .; DNA: TGTGCCAGCAGTCCTGGGGGACAGGGCTACGAGCAGTACTTC; CDR3: CASSPGGQGYEQYF
J: TRBJ1-1; V: TRBV30; D: .; size: .; DNA: TGTGCCTGCCACAGGGCCGAAGCTTTCTTT; CDR3: CACHRAEAFF
J: TRBJ2-3; V: TRBV6-5; D: TRBD1; size: .; DNA: TGTGCCAGCAGTCCGGACAGGGGGAGCACAGATACGCAGTATTTT; CDR3: CASSPDRGSTDTQYF
J: TRBJ1-5; V: TRBV7-2; D: TRBD1; size: once; DNA: TGTGCCAGCAGCTTAGCAGGGACAGAGAATCAGCCCCAGCATTTT; CDR3: CASSLAGTENQPQHF
J: TRBJ1-2; V: TRBV30; D: TRBD1; size: .; DNA: TGTGCCTGCCTCGACCTAGGGGACAGGGTTGGCTACACCTTC; CDR3: CACLDLGDRVGYTF
J: TRBJ1-6; V: TRBV14; D: .; size: few; DNA: TGTGCCAGCAGCCAAGCGCGGGTGTCCTATAATTCACCCCTCCACTTT; CDR3: CASSQARVSYNSPLHF
J: TRBJ2-7; V: TRBV7-9; D: .; size: .; DNA: TGTGCCAGCAGCTTAGCGGGAAGAAAGAGGAACGAGCAGTACTTC; CDR3: CASSLAGRKRNEQYF
J: TRBJ2-3; V: TRBV27; D: TRBD2; size: .; DNA: TGTGCCAGCAGCCCTCGACTAGCGGAATCAGTCACGCAGTATTTT; CDR3: CASSPRLAESVTQYF
J: TRBJ1-1; V: TRBV7-2; D: .; size: .; DNA: TGTGCCAGCAGTTTTACCGGGACATCTGAAGCTTTCTTT; CDR3: CASSFTGTSEAFF
J: TRBJ1-2; V: TRBV9; D: .; size: .; DNA: TGTGCCAGCAGCGTAGGCTCCCGCTTGGATGGCTACACCTTC; CDR3: CASSVGSRLDGYTF
J: TRBJ2-2; V: TRBV9; D: .; size: .; DNA: TGTGCCAGCAGCGTCGGAACCCCGCGAACCGGGGAGCTGTTTTTT; CDR3: CASSVGTPRTGELFF
J: TRBJ1-1; V: TRBV19; D: TRBD1; size: few; DNA: TGTGCCAGTACCCAGGGGGACAGGGGTTACACTGAAGCTTTCTTT; CDR3: CASTQGDRGYTEAFF
J: TRBJ2-2; V: TRBV7-3; D: .; size: once; DNA: TGTGCCAGCAGCTTAACCTCAGGGGTCACCGGGGAGCTGTTTTTT; CDR3: CASSLTSGVTGELFF
J: TRBJ1-1; V: TRBV5-5; D: .; size: once; DNA: TGTGCCAGCCGCCCTGGGCTGGGGAACACTGGAGGGGCTTTCTTT; CDR3: CASRPGLGNTGGAFF